The 25 T cell receptor beta chains below all came from one sample that was sequenced in a study of regulatory T cells in long-lasting Graves disease. The time point was: newly diagnosed GD, antithyroid drugs for less than 3 months. The TCR library was prepared using RNA isolated from PBMCs. Building the TCR beta libraries relied on iRepertoire HTBI primers, and CDR3 regions underwent Arm-PCR. TCRdb reanalysed the multiplex PCR reads using MiXCR and keeps one entry per CDR3 protein. The table has approximately 470,000 distinct CDR3 sequences, 15% to 20% seen once. This same sample was also part of a study on T cells in Graves' hyperthyroidism and ophthalmopathy.

The sequencing used peripheral blood mononuclear cells (PBMCs), collected at new diagnosis, from a patient treated with antithyroid drugs. These TCRs come from a man aged 35-49 years with Graves disease.

The chain has TRBV3-1 and TRBJ2-3; D remains unclear. Germline V gene sequence: CDR1 LGHDT, CDR2 YNNKEL (reference sequence). This CDR3 is 11 amino acids long. Trimming removed 5 bases from V and 6 bases from J, with 6 bases in between. The CDR3, as DNA: TGTGCCAGCAGCGCTCAGGATACGCAGTATTTT. Amino acid sequence: CASSAQDTQYF.

This clonotype was counted ten times or more. This chain links TRBV11-2 with TRBJ2-3; D gene ambiguous. The CDR3 loop spans 16 amino acids. The germline V gene encodes CDR1 SGHAT and CDR2 FQNNGV. Trimming removed 4 bases from V and 0 bases from J, with 14 bases in between. CDR3 DNA: TGTGCCAGCAGCTCCCTACGAAAGGCGAGCACAGATACGCAGTATTTT. This codes for CASSSLRKASTDTQYF.

V and J are TRBV10-3 and TRBJ2-1; 7 nucleotides align to TRBD2. CDR1 and CDR2 from the germline V gene are ENHRY and SYGVKD. V lost 6 bases, J lost 0 bases, and 5 bases stayed unmatched. CDR3 length: 15 amino acids. CDR3: CAIREGGSSYNEQFF. CDR3 sequence (DNA): TGTGCCATCAGGGAGGGCGGGAGCTCCTACAATGAGCAGTTCTTC.

This clonotype was picked up a small number of times. CDR3: CASSRLNALGEQYF. In DNA form, the CDR3 reads TGTGCCAGCAGCCGCTTAAACGCTCTGGGCGAGCAGTACTTC. The chain uses TRBV3-1 and TRBJ2-7; no firm D call. Between the trimmed V and J ends, which lost 4 bases and 6 bases, there was a span of 16 bases. Germline values: CDR1 LGHDT, CDR2 YNNKEL (reference sequence). The length of the CDR3 is 14 residues.

This clonotype was observed many times. The chain couples TRBV20-1 to TRBJ2-7, with TRBD2 matching over 7 bases. In germline, CDR1 is DFQATT, CDR2 SNEGSKA (reference sequence). V shed 1 base and J 6 bases; nucleotides not matched to a gene: 9. The CDR3 runs 14 residues. CDR3 loop: CSARGTREGPEQYF. Written as DNA, the CDR3 is TGCAGTGCTAGAGGGACTAGAGAGGGGCCCGAGCAGTACTTC.

This clonotype was seen repeatedly, ten times or more. The chain recombines TRBV5-1 with TRBJ1-1, with 10 bases identical to TRBD1. This CDR3 comprises 16 residues. In germline, CDR1 is SGHRS, CDR2 YFSETQ. Unmatched junction bases numbered 7, after V lost 2 bases and J lost 3 bases. The CDR3 DNA is TGCGCCAGCAGCTTCTCCGGGACAGGGGTCGACACTGAAGCTTTCTTT. Its translation is CASSFSGTGVDTEAFF.

As regards this clonotype: It may be a read error: a sequence one base away is much more abundant. The chain has TRBV2 and TRBJ2-3; 8 positions match TRBD2. This CDR3 region has 16 residues. Germline CDR1 reads SNHLY; CDR2 reads FYNNEI. CDR3 nucleotide sequence: TGTACCAGCAGCCCCAGGACTAGCAGAAGCACAGATACGCAGTATTTT. It specifies CTSSPRTSRSTDTQYF. Full variable domain (remainder filled in from reference TRBV2 and TRBJ2-3): EPEVTQTPSHQVTQMGQEVILRCVPISNHLYFYWYRQILGQKVEFLVSFYNNEISEKSEIFDDQFSVERPDGSNFTLKIRSTKLEDSAMYFCTSSPRTSRSTDTQYFGPGTRLTVL.

This clonotype showed up many times. The CDR3 reads CAWRGDQLTSPLHF. DNA for the CDR3: TGTGCCTGGAGAGGCGACCAGCTCACTTCACCCCTCCACTTT. This chain links TRBV30 with TRBJ1-6; D not resolved. This CDR3 is built from 14 residues. V was trimmed by 3 bases and J by 9 bases, leaving 15 bases between them. The germline gives CDR1 GTSNPN, CDR2 SVGIG (reference sequence).

CDR3 sequence (DNA): TGTGCCAGCAGCTTAATGCAGGGAGGCACCGGGGAGCTGTTTTTT. Protein: CASSLMQGGTGELFF. V and J are TRBV13 and TRBJ2-2, with D perhaps TRBD2 (6 bases). V lost 2 bases to trimming and J lost 4 bases, with 11 bases between them. The CDR3 loop spans 15 amino acids. Germline CDR1 is PRHDT and CDR2 is FYEKMQ (reference sequence).

This clonotype was detected many times. The CDR3: CASSQTPWTDTGELFF. In DNA, the CDR3 is TGTGCCAGCAGCCAAACCCCTTGGACTGACACCGGGGAGCTGTTTTTT. The gene calls are TRBV3-1 and TRBJ2-2, with D tentatively TRBD2 (5 bases). Trimming took 2 bases from V and 3 from J, leaving 13 bases between them. Germline-derived CDR1 and CDR2 are LGHDT and YNNKEL (reference sequence). This CDR3 has 16 residues.

V gene TRBV6-1 combines with J gene TRBJ1-2, with TRBD1 as a possible D gene (5 bases). Trimming left V 7 bases short and J 0 bases short, with 12 bases between. Germline V gene lookup returns CDR1 MNHNS and CDR2 SASEGT. This CDR3 contains 14 residues. The CDR3 spells CASNGGGANYGYTF. The DNA of the CDR3 is TGTGCCAGCAACGGGGGGGGAGCTAACTATGGCTACACCTTC.

In its sample, this clonotype was seen a few times. This chain's CDR3 is CASSQVWGRGETQYF. The CDR3 DNA reads TGTGCCAGCAGCCAAGTTTGGGGGAGAGGAGAGACCCAGTACTTC. V gene TRBV14 combines with J gene TRBJ2-5, with D perhaps assigned TRBD1 or TRBD2 (5 bases each). Germline V gives CDR1 SGHDN, CDR2 FVKESK. This CDR3 has 15 residues. The V end was cut by 1 base, the J end by 4 bases, with 13 bases between.

The V call is TRBV11-2, the J call TRBJ2-7; 8 bases are a match to TRBD1. This CDR3 has 14 amino acids. CDR1 and CDR2 (germline): SGHAT, FQNNGV. V was pared by 2 bases and J by 6 bases, with 6 bases of the junction left unmatched. The DNA for the CDR3 is TGTGCCAGCAGCTTATTACAGGGGGAATCCGAGCAGTACTTC. Amino acids: CASSLLQGESEQYF.

This clonotype has more than one count but fewer than ten. The chain joins TRBV6-1 to TRBJ2-2; D not resolved. Trimming stripped 10 bases from V and 4 bases from J, with 16 bases between. The CDR3 is 14 amino acids. Per germline, CDR1 MNHNS and CDR2 SASEGT. The CDR3 sequence: CATTPPSGTGELFF. DNA of the CDR3: TGTGCCACCACGCCACCCTCGGGCACCGGGGAGCTGTTTTTT.

This clonotype was detected ten times or more. The chain carries TRBV28 and TRBJ2-7; weak D call: TRBD2 (6 bases). The germline gives CDR1 MDHEN, CDR2 SYDVKM. V was clipped by 5 bases and J by 4 bases, with 15 bases between them. The CDR3 runs to 14 residues. The CDR3 nucleotides read TGTGCCAGCAGTGTGGGACTGCGACGTTACGAGCAGTACTTC. Its translation is CASSVGLRRYEQYF.

This clonotype was recorded many times. The chain joins TRBV18 to TRBJ2-1; 12 bases agree with TRBD2. Losses at the gene ends were 6 bases for V and 8 bases for J; bases not matched to a gene: 5. The CDR3 covers 14 residues. The germline V gene encodes CDR1 KGHSH and CDR2 LQKENI. The CDR3 sequence is CASSLAGGFDEQFF. The CDR3 nucleotides read TGTGCCAGCTCCCTAGCGGGAGGGTTCGATGAGCAGTTCTTC.

There are many counts of this clonotype. The J gene is TRBJ1-5, the V gene TRBV27; TRBD1 matches 7 bases. Looked up from germline, CDR1 is MNHEY and CDR2 is SMNVEV (reference sequence). V lost 4 bases and J lost 6; bases outside the gene matches: 15. The CDR3 extends over 17 amino acids. The CDR3 loop is CASSSQTSATGTQPQHF. CDR3 DNA sequence: TGTGCCAGCAGTTCACAAACATCCGCGACAGGGACTCAGCCCCAGCATTTT.

This clonotype has a count of ten or more. The rearrangement uses TRBV27 and TRBJ2-1, with no clear D. The CDR3 consists of 12 residues. Germline V gene lookup returns CDR1 MNHEY and CDR2 SMNVEV (reference sequence). V was clipped by 3 bases and J by 4 bases, with 4 bases between them. This CDR3 is CASSFRYNEQFF. CDR3 bases: TGTGCCAGCAGTTTCAGGTACAATGAGCAGTTCTTC.

This clonotype was seen only a few times. The genes are TRBV2 and TRBJ1-1; TRBD1 might be the D (6 bases). CDR3 length equals 14 residues. Per germline, CDR1 SNHLY and CDR2 FYNNEI. The V and J ends lost 7 bases and 4 bases respectively, with 16 bases between them. As DNA, the CDR3 is TGTGCCAGCACCGAACGGGGGGGCCTCACTGAAGCTTTCTTT. Amino acids: CASTERGGLTEAFF.

The chain carries TRBV19 and TRBJ1-1; D is ambiguous. The ends were cut back, 0 bases at V and 1 base at J, with 9 bases in the middle. Germline V gene lookup returns CDR1 LNHDA and CDR2 SQIVND (reference sequence). The CDR3 sequence is 15 residues long. The DNA of the CDR3 is TGTGCCAGTAGTATAGATCCCCTTGGGAACACTGAAGCTTTCTTT. Its protein product is CASSIDPLGNTEAFF.

Only a few counts were recorded for this clonotype. One end of the junction varies from germline; a read error may be responsible. The rearrangement joins TRBV15 to TRBJ2-7; 7 bases line up with TRBD1. There are 13 residues in the CDR3. Germline CDR1 reads LNHNV; CDR2 reads YYDKDF (reference sequence). The CDR3 DNA reads TGTGTCACCAGGGGGAAAGAGTCCTACGAGCAGTACTTC. Translating it yields CVTRGKESYEQYF. The full variable domain, with the rest looked up from reference TRBV15 and TRBJ2-7, is DAMVIQNPRYQVTQFGKPVTLSCSQTLNHNVMYWYQQKSSQAPKLLFHYYDKDFNNEADTPDNFQSRRPNTSFCFLDIRSPGLGDTAMYLCVTRGKESYEQYFGPGTRLTVT.

The chain combines TRBV30 with TRBJ1-1; 7 nucleotides line up with TRBD1. Germline V gives CDR1 GTSNPN, CDR2 SVGIG (reference sequence). This CDR3 comprises 14 residues. The CDR3 DNA reads as TGTGTCGGAACAGGGGACGTTAGGAACACTGAAGCTTTCTTT. As protein: CVGTGDVRNTEAFF.

A few counts support this clonotype. This chain uses TRBV12-3 or TRBV12-4 with TRBJ2-2; TRBD1 is a possible D gene (6 bases). V lost 7 bases to trimming and J lost 4 bases, with 10 bases between them. The CDR3 has 13 residues. As DNA, the CDR3 is TGTGCCAGCAACAAGGACAGCACCGGGGAGCTGTTTTTT. Protein product: CASNKDSTGELFF.

Only one count was recorded for this clonotype. The chain links TRBV7-9 to TRBJ1-1; D remains ambiguous. The CDR3 covers 16 residues. Germline CDR1 reads SEHNR; CDR2 reads FQNEAQ (reference sequence). V lost 1 base and J lost 0, with 12 bases in between. The CDR3 DNA reads TGTGCCAGCAGCTTAGACGGTGGCTTTATGAACACTGAAGCTTTCTTT. Protein: CASSLDGGFMNTEAFF.

The sample holds a few counts of this clonotype. Since a much larger clone is just one base distant, this may be a read error. The chain recombines TRBV11-2 with TRBJ2-3; D is ambiguous. CDR3 length: 11 amino acids. V dropped 5 bases and J dropped 9 bases, with 9 bases sitting between them. Germline V gene data show CDR1 as SGHAT and CDR2 as FQNNGV. Here the CDR3 DNA reads TGTGCCAGCAGCCGATTCAGCACGCAGTATTTT. This encodes CASSRFSTQYF.